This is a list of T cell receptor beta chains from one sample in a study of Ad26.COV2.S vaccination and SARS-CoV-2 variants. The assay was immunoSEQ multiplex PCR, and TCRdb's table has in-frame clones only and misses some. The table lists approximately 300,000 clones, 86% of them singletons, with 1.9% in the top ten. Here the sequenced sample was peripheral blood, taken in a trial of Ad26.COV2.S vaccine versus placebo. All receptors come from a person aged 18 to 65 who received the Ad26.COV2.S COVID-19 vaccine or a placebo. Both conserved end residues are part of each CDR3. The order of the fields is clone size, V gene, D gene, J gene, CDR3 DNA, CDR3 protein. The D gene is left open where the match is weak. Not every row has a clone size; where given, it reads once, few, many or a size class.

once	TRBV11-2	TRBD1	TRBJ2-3	TGTGCCAGCAGCTCATACAGGGGACCCCTCACAGATACGCAGTATTTT	CASSSYRGPLTDTQYF
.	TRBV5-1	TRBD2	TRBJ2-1	TGCGCCAGCAGCTTGAACGGGGGGGCATATGAGCAGTTCTTC	CASSLNGGAYEQFF
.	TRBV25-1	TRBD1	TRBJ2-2	TGTGCCAGCAGTGAAGGACAGGGGAACACCGGGGAGCTGTTTTTT	CASSEGQGNTGELFF
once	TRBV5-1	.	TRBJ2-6	TGCGCCAGCAGCTCAGACCCGTCTGGGGCCAACGTCCTGACTTTC	CASSSDPSGANVLTF
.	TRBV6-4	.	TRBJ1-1	TGTGCCATCGCGACTCAAGCCACTGAAGCTTTCTTT	CAIATQATEAFF
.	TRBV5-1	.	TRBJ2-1	TGCGCCAGCAGCTTGGGGACCATTGGCCGCAATGAGCAGTTCTTC	CASSLGTIGRNEQFF
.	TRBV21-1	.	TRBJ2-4	TGTGCCAGCAGCAAAGGCAAAAACATTCAGTACTTC	CASSKGKNIQYF
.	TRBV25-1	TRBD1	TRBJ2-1	TGTGCCAGCAGCACCGGGACAGGGGGCTATGAGCAGTTCTTC	CASSTGTGGYEQFF
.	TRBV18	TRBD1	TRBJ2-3	TGTGCCAGCTCACCGGAACACAGGGGAGATACGCAGTATTTT	CASSPEHRGDTQYF
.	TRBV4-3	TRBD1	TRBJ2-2	TGCGCCAGCAGCCCCCATCCGGGACAGGGCACCGGGGAGCTGTTTTTT	CASSPHPGQGTGELFF
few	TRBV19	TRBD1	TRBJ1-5	TGTGCCAGTAGTAAGGGACAGAAAAATCAGCCCCAGCATTTT	CASSKGQKNQPQHF
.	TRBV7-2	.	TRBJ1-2	TGTGCCAGCAGCGTTACAGGGAGCGCTAACTATGGCTACACCTTC	CASSVTGSANYGYTF